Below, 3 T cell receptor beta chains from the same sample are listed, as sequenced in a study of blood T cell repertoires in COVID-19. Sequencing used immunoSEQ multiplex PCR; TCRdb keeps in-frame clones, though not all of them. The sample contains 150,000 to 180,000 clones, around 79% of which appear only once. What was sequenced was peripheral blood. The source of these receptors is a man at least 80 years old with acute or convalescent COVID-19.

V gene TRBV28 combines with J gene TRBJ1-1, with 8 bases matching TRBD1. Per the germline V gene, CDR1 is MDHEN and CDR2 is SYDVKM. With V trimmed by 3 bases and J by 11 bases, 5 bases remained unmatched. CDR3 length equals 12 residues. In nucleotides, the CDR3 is TGTGCCAGCAGTTTTCGACAGGGGTGGGCTTTCTTT. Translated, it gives CASSFRQGWAFF.

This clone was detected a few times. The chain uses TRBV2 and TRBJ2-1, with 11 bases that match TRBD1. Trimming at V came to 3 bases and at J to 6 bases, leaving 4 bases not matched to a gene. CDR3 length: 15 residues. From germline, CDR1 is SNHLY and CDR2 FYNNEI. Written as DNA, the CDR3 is TGTGCCAGCAGTGATCCGGGACAGGGGGGCAATGAGCAGTTCTTC. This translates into CASSDPGQGGNEQFF.

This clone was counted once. The CDR3 coding sequence is TGTGCCAGTAGTACCCGGACAGGGATTAACTATGGCTACACCTTC. This encodes CASSTRTGINYGYTF. The J gene is TRBJ1-2, the V gene TRBV19, with 8 nucleotides matching TRBD1. Trimming removed 4 bases from V and 1 base from J; junction bases left unmatched: 5. Germline V gives CDR1 LNHDA, CDR2 SQIVND (reference sequence). The CDR3 is made up of 15 amino acids.